This paragraph covers one TCR beta chain sequence. Its target is not known. The V and J ends lost 4 bases and 0 bases respectively, with 15 bases between them. Germline V gives CDR1 SGHRS, CDR2 YFSETQ. The CDR3 is 16 residues long. The record originates from a study of CD8+CD57+ T cells in acquired aplastic anemia. Whole-study results and caveats: Some 30 shared CD8+ CDR3s appeared highly expressed within patients' immunodominant clones.

Both TCR beta VDJ combination and CDR3 sequence profiling were carried out. Genomic DNA was the template for this profiling. TCRdb analysed the reads with MiXCR anew, one entry per CDR3 protein. In the table there are about 180,000 distinct CDR3 sequences, 55% to 65% of which are singletons. Patients selected for sequencing had displayed CD8+CD57+ cell expansion by flow cytometry. Sample: sorted CD4+, CD8+, or CD8+CD57+ T cells (not recorded which) from PBMCs. The V and J genes are TRBV5-1 and TRBJ2-3; D unresolved. The source is a human donor with aplastic anemia. CDR3 in amino acids: CASSVGLSTSTDTQYF. In DNA form, the CDR3 reads TGCGCCAGCAGCGTGGGCCTTTCTACTAGCACAGATACGCAGTATTTT.